This TCR beta chain was recovered during a study of blood T cell repertoires in COVID-19. Across the whole study: The analysed material was cDNA or gDNA that came from T cells, B-cell-depleted T cells, or PBMCs.

V shed 4 bases, J shed 7 bases, and the junction held 6 bases outside the gene matches. This CDR3 comprises 16 residues. The germline V gene encodes CDR1 LNHDA and CDR2 SQIVND (reference sequence). Study members were between 18 and 89 years old and lived in approximately 25 US regions. Study processing details: Scientists estimated how many nucleated cells there were by amplifying reference gene primers. The assay was immunoSEQ multiplex PCR, and TCRdb's table has in-frame clones only and misses some. V and J calls and clone size are given by that table; D and trimming were obtained from the DNA. The sample contains about 270,000 clones, around 90% of which appear only once.

The receptor's source is a woman aged 30 to 39 with acute COVID-19. The sample taken for sequencing was PBMCs or T cells enriched from blood (not recorded which). The rearrangement joins TRBV19 to TRBJ2-2; 13 bases align to TRBD2. CDR3 sequence: CASSRGLAGSHGELFF. CDR3 DNA sequence: TGTGCCAGTAGTAGGGGACTAGCGGGATCCCACGGGGAGCTGTTTTTT.